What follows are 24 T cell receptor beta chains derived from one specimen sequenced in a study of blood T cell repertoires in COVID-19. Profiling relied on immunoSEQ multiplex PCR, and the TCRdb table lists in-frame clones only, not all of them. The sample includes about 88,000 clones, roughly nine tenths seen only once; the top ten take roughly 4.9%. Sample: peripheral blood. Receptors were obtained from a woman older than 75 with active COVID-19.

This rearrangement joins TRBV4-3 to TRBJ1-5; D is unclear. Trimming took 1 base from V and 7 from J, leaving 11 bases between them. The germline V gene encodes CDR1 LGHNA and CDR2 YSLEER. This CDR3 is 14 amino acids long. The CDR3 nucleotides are TGCGCCAGCAGCCAAGGGCCGGGAATCCAGCCCCAGCATTTT. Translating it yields CASSQGPGIQPQHF.

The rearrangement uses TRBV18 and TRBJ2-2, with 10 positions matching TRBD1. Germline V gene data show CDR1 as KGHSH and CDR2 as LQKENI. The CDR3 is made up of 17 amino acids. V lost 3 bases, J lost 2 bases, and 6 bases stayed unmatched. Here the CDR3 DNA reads TGTGCCAGCTCACCCTATCGGGACAGGGGAAACACCGGGGAGCTGTTTTTT. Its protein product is CASSPYRDRGNTGELFF.

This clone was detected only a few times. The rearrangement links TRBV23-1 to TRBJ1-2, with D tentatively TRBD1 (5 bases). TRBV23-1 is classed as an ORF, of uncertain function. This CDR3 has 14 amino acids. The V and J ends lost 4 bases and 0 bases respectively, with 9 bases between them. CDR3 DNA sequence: TGCGCCAGCAGTCTTGACAGAGCTAACTATGGCTACACCTTC. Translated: CASSLDRANYGYTF.

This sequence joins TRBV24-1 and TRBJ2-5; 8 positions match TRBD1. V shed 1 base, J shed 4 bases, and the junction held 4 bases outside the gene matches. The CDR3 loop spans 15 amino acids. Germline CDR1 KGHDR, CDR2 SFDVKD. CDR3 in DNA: TGTGCCACCAGTGATTTCACCAGGGGGCTAGAGACCCAGTACTTC. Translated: CATSDFTRGLETQYF.

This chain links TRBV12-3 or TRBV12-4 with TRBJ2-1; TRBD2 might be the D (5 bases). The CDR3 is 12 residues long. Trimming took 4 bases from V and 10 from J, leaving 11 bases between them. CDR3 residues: CASSSSASEQFF. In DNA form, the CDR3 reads TGTGCCAGCAGTTCTTCAGCTAGCGAGCAGTTCTTC.

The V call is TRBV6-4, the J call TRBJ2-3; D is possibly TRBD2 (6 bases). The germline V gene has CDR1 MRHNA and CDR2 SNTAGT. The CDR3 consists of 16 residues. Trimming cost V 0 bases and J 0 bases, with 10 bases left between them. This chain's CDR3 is CASSDSTSPSTDTQYF. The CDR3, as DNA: TGTGCCAGCAGTGACTCGACTAGTCCTAGCACAGATACGCAGTATTTT.

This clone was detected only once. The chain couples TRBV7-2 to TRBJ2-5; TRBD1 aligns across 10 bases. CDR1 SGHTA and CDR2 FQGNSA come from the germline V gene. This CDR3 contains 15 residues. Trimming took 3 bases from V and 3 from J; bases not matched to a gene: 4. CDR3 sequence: CASSFTGTGEETQYF. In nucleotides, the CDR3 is TGTGCCAGCAGCTTTACCGGGACAGGGGAAGAGACCCAGTACTTC.

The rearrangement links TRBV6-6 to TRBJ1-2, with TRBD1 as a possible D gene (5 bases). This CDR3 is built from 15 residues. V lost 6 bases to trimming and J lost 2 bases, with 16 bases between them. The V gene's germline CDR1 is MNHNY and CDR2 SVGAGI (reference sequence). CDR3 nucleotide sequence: TGTGCCAGCAGCCGAATGGGAGGGGAGAACTATGGCTACACCTTC. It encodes CASSRMGGENYGYTF.

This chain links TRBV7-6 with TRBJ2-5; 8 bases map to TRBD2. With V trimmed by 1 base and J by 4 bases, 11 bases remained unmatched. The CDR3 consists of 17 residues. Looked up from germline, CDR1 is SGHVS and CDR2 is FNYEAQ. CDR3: CASSLGRRTGGRETQYF. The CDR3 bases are TGTGCCAGCAGCTTAGGCCGCCGAACGGGAGGGAGAGAGACCCAGTACTTC.

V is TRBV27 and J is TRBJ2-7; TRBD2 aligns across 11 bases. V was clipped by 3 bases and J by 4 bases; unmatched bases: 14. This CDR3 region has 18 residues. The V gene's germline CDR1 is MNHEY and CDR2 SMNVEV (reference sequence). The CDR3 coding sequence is TGTGCCAGCAGTTTGTTTACTAGCGGGAGTAACGTAATTTACGAGCAGTACTTC. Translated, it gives CASSLFTSGSNVIYEQYF.

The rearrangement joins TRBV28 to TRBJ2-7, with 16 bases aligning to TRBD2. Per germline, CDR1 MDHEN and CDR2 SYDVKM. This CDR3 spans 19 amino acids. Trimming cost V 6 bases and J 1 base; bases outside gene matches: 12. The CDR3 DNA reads TGTGCCAGCAGGGCCAGCCGGGGACTAGCGGGAGGGAATTCCTACGAGCAGTACTTC. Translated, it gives CASRASRGLAGGNSYEQYF. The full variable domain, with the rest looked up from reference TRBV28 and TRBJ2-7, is DVKVTQSSRYLVKRTGEKVFLECVQDMDHENMFWYRQDPGLGLRLIYFSYDVKMKEKGDIPEGYSVSREKKERFSLILESASTNQTSMYLCASRASRGLAGGNSYEQYFGPGTRLTVT.

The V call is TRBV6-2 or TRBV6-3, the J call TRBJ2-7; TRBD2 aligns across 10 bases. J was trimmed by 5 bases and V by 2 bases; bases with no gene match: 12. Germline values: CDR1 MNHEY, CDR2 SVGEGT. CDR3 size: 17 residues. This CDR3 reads CASSYRSSGSYRDEQYF. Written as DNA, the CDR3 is TGTGCCAGCAGTTACCGGTCTAGCGGGAGTTACAGGGACGAGCAGTACTTC.

The CDR3 DNA sequence: TGTGCCACCAGTGGGGCACGGGGGAACACCGGGGAGCTGTTTTTT. This translates into CATSGARGNTGELFF. The chain recombines TRBV24-1 with TRBJ2-2, with a weak D call TRBD2 (5 bases). This CDR3 contains 15 residues. Germline V CDR1 and CDR2: KGHDR, SFDVKD. V lost 5 bases, J lost 1 base, and 10 bases lay in between.

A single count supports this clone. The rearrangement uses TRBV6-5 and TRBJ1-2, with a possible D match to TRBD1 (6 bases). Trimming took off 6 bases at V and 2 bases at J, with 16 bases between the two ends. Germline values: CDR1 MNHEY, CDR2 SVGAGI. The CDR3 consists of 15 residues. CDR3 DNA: TGTGCCAGCAGCCGGAGGGGGGGTGCCAACTATGGCTACACCTTC. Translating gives CASSRRGGANYGYTF.

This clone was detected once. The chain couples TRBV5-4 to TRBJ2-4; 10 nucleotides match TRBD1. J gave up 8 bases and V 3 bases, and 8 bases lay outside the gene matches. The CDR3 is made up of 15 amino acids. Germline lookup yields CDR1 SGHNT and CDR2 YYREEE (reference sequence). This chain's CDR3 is CASSSKGQGTDIQYF. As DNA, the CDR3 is TGTGCCAGCAGCTCCAAGGGACAGGGGACGGACATTCAGTACTTC.

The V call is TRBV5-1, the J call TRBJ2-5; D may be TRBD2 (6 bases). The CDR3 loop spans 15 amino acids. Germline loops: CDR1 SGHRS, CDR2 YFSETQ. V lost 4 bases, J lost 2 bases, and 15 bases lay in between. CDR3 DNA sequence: TGCGCCAGCAGCCTATCGGGGAGGTCTCAAGAGACCCAGTACTTC. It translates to CASSLSGRSQETQYF.

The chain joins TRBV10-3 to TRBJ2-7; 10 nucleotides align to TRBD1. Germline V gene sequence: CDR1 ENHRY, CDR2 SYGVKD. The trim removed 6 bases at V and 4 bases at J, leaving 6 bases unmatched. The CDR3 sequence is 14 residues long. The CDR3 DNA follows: TGTGCCATCAGGTCCGGGACAGGGGCGTACGAGCAGTACTTC. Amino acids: CAIRSGTGAYEQYF.

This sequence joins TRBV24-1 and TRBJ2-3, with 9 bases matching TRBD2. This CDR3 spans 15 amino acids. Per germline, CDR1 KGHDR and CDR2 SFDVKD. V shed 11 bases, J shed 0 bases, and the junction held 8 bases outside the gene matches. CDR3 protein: CAIGSGRLSTDTQYF. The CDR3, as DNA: TGTGCCATCGGTAGCGGGAGACTAAGCACAGATACGCAGTATTTT.

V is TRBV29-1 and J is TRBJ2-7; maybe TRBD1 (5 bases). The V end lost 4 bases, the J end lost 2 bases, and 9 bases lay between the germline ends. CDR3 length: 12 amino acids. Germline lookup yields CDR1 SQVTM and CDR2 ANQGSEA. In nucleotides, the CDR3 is TGCAGCGTTGCTGGGGCCACCTACGAGCAGTACTTC. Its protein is CSVAGATYEQYF.

CDR3 sequence (DNA): TGTGCCATCAGCGGAGGACTAGCAGGGGCAGATACGCAGTATTTT. Its translation is CAISGGLAGADTQYF. The gene calls are TRBV10-3 and TRBJ2-3; TRBD2 agrees at 8 bases. V trimming: 6 bases; J trimming: 4 bases; junction bases outside the gene matches: 9. In germline, CDR1 is ENHRY, CDR2 SYGVKD. CDR3 length equals 15 residues.

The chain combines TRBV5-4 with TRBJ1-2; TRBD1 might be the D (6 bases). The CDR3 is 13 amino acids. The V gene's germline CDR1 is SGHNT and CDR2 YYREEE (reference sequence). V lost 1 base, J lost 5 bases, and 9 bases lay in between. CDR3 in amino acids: CASSLRTEYGYTF. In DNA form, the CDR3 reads TGTGCCAGCAGCTTGAGGACAGAGTATGGCTACACCTTC.

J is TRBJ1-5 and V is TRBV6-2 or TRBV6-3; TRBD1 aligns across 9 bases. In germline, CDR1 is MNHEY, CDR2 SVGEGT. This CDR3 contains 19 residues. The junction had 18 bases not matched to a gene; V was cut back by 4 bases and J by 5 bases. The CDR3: CASSSAGQGFRLGDQPQHF. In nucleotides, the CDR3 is TGTGCCAGCAGTTCGGCGGGACAGGGATTTCGGTTGGGGGATCAGCCCCAGCATTTT.

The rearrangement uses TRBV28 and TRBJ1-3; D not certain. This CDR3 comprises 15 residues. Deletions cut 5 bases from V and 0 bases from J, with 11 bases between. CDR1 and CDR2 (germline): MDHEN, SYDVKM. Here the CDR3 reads CASSPALGSGNTIYF. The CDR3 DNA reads TGTGCCAGCAGTCCCGCCCTCGGCTCTGGAAACACCATATATTTT. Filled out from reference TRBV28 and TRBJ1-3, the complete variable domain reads DVKVTQSSRYLVKRTGEKVFLECVQDMDHENMFWYRQDPGLGLRLIYFSYDVKMKEKGDIPEGYSVSREKKERFSLILESASTNQTSMYLCASSPALGSGNTIYFGEGSWLTVV.

DNA of the CDR3: TGTGCCAGCAGTCCTCCTACAGGGCACGGGGAGCTGTTTTTT. This encodes CASSPPTGHGELFF. The chain employs TRBV28 and TRBJ2-2; D might be TRBD1 (6 bases). The CDR3 sequence is 14 residues long. Germline lookup yields CDR1 MDHEN and CDR2 SYDVKM. Trimming removed 5 bases at V and 7 bases at J, with 14 bases between.